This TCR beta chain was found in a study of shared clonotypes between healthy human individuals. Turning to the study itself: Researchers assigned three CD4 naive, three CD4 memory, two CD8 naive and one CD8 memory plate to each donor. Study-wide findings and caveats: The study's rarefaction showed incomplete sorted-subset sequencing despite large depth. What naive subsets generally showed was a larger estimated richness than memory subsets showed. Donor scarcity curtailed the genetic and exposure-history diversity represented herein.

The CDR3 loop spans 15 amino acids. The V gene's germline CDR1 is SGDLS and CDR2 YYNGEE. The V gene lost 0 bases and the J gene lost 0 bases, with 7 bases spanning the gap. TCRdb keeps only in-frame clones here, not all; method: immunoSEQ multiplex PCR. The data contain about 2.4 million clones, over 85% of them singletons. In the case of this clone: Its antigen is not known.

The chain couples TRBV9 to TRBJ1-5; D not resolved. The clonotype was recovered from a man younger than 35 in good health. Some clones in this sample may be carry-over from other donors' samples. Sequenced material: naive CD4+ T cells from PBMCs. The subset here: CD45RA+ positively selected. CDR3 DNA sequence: TGTGCCAGCAGCGTAGGAAAAAGTAGCAATCAGCCCCAGCATTTT. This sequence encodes CASSVGKSSNQPQHF.